This T cell receptor (beta chain) comes out of a study of T cell changes during pregnancy in multiple sclerosis. This table comes from immunoSEQ multiplex PCR, and its TCRdb copy is limited to in-frame clones, with some not included. This table holds 57,000 or so clones, approximately 90% found once. From germline, CDR1 is MDHEN and CDR2 SYDVKM. The germline V and J ends were trimmed by 4 bases and 4 bases, with 25 bases remaining between them. The CDR3 loop spans 18 amino acids. The sequences come from peripheral blood, collected after pregnancy. This receptor was obtained from a female donor in good health, enrolled as a control in a pregnancy study. The chain uses TRBV28 and TRBJ1-2; possible D gene TRBD1, 6 bases. The CDR3 nucleotides read TGTGCCAGCAGTTCGCATTTGGGACAAGGGTCAGGGGCCTATGGCTACACCTTC. Translation gives CASSSHLGQGSGAYGYTF.